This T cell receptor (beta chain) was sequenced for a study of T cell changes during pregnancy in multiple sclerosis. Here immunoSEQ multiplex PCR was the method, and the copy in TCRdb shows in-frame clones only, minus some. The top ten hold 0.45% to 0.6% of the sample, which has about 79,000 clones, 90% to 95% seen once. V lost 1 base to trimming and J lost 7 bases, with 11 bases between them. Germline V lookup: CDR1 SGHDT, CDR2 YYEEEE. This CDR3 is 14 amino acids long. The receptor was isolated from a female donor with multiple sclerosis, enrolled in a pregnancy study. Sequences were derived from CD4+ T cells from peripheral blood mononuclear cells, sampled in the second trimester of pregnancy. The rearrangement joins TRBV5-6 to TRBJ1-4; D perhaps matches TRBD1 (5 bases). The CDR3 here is CASSLTGGVEKLFF. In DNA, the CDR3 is TGTGCCAGCAGCTTGACAGGAGGGGTTGAAAAACTGTTTTTT.